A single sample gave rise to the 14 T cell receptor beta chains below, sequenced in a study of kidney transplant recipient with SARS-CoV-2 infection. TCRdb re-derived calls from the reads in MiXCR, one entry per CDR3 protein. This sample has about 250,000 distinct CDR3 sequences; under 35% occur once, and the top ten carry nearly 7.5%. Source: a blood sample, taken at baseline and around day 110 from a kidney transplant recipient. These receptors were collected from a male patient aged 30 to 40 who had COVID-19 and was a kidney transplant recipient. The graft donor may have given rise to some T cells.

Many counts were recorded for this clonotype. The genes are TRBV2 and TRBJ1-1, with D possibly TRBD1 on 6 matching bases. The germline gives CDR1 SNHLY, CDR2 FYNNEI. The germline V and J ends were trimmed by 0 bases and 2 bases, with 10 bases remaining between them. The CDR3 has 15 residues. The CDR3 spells CASSEATGPNTEAFF. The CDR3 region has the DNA TGTGCCAGCAGTGAAGCGACAGGACCCAACACTGAAGCTTTCTTT.

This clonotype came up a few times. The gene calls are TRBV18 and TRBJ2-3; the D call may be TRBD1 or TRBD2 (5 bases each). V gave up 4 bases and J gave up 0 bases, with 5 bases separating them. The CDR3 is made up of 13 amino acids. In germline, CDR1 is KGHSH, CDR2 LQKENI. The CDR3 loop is CASSRDSTDTQYF. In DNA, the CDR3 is TGTGCCAGCTCACGGGACAGCACAGATACGCAGTATTTT.

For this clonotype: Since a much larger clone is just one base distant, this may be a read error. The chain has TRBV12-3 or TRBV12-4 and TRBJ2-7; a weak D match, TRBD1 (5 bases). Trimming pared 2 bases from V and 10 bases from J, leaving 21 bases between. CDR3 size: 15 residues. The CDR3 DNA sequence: TGTGCCAGCAGTTTAAGTAGGACACCTCAAGAGGCCCAGTACTTC. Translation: CASSLSRTPQEAQYF.

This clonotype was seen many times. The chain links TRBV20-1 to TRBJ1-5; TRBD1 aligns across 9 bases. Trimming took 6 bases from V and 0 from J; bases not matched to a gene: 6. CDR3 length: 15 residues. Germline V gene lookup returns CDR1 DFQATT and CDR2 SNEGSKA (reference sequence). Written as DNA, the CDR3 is TGCAGTGCGATGGGACAGGGATATAGCAATCAGCCCCAGCATTTT. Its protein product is CSAMGQGYSNQPQHF.

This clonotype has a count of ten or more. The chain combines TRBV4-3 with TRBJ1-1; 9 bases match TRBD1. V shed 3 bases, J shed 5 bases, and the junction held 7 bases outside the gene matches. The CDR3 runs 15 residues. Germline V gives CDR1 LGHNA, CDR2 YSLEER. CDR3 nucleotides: TGCGCCAGCAGCCAGGACAGGGGAGTTGGAACTGAAGCTTTCTTT. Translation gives CASSQDRGVGTEAFF.

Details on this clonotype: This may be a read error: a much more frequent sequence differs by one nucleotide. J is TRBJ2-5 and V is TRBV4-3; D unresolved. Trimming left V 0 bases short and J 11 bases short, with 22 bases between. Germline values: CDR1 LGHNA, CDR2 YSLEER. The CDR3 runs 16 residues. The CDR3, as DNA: TGCGCCAGCAGCCAAGACTCCCAGCTCCTTGGTTACAAGCAGTACTTC. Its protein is CASSQDSQLLGYKQYF.

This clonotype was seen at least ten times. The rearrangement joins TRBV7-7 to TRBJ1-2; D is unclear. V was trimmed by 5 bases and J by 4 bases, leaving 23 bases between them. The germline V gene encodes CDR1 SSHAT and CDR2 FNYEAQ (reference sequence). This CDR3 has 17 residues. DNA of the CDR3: TGTGCCAGCAGCGGCCGTTATAAGTGCCGAAAGACCTATGGCTACACCTTC. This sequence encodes CASSGRYKCRKTYGYTF.

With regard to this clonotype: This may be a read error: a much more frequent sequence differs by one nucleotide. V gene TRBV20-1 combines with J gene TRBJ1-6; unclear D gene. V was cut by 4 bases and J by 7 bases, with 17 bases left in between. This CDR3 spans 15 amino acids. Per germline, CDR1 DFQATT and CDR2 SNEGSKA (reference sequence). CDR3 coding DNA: TGCAGTGCTAAAGACTGGGGAGAAATAAATTCACCCCTCCACTTT. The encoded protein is CSAKDWGEINSPLHF.

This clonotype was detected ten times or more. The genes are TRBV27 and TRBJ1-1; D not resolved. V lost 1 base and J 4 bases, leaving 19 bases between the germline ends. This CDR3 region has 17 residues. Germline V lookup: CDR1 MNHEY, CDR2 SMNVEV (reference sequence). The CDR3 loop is CASSLFGPASIGTEAFF. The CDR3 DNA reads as TGTGCCAGCAGTTTATTTGGCCCGGCTTCCATCGGCACTGAAGCTTTCTTT.

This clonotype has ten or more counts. The CDR3 DNA is TGTGCCAGCAGTTACCGGGACAGGGCTCTTGACGGAAAACTGTTTTTT. It encodes CASSYRDRALDGKLFF. The genes are TRBV6-6 and TRBJ1-4; 9 bases agree with TRBD1. The CDR3 has 16 residues. With V trimmed by 2 bases and J by 10 bases, 11 bases remained unmatched. The V gene's germline CDR1 is MNHNY and CDR2 SVGAGI (reference sequence).

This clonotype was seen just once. The CDR3 is CSASIECSGNTIYF. The CDR3 region has the DNA TGCAGTGCTAGTATTGAATGCTCTGGAAACACCATATATTTT. V is TRBV20-1 and J is TRBJ1-3; D call uncertain. Germline-derived CDR1 and CDR2 are DFQATT and SNEGSKA (reference sequence). The CDR3 sequence is 14 residues long. Trimming pared 3 bases from V and 0 bases from J, leaving 9 bases between.

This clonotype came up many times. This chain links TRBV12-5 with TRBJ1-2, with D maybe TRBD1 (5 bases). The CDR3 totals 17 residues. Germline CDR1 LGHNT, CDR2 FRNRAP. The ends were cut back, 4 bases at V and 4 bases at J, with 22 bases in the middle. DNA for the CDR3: TGTGCTAGTGGTTGGGGCTTTTTGCAGGGAAAGACCTATGGCTACACCTTC. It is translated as CASGWGFLQGKTYGYTF.

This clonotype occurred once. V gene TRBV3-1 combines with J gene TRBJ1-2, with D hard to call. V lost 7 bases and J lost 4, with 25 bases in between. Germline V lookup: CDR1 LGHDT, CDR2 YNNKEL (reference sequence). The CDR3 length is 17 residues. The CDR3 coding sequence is TGTGCCAGCAACTCGATGCCCACCCTTCGAAAGACCTATGGCTACACCTTC. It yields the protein CASNSMPTLRKTYGYTF.

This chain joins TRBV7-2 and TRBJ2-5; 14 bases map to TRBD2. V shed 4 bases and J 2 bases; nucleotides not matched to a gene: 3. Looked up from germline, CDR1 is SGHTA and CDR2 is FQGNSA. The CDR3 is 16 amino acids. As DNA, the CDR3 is TGTGCCAGCAGCTCACGACTAGCGGGAGGGCAAGAGACCCAGTACTTC. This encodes CASSSRLAGGQETQYF. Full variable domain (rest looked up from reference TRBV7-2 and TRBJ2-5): GAGVSQSPSNKVTEKGKDVELRCDPISGHTALYWYRQSLGQGLEFLIYFQGNSAPDKSGLPSDRFSAERTGGSVSTLTIQRTQQEDSAVYLCASSSRLAGGQETQYFGPGTRLLVL.